This T cell receptor beta chain was identified in a study of Siglec-9 on CD8 T cells in melanoma (dated by TCRdb to between 2019 and 2020). General notes on the study: In this study, researchers looked at how Siglec-9 is expressed on CD8+ T cells and what Siglec-9 does to regulate T cells within the melanoma tumor microenvironment. Here is what the overall study found, with its caveats: According to the reported findings, Siglec-9 marked and regulated a subset of effector memory CD8+ T cells that seemed to build up inside melanoma tumors.

For this clone: The target of this receptor is not known. Per-base quality was not reported, and no clone a single base away is much larger than it.

The method was the immunoSEQ multiplex PCR assay. Sourced from immuneACCESS, this table was stored by TCRdb with only in-frame sequences that have V and J called. A share of the clones is absent; for the studies checked, an unresolved V gene accounts for under half, and the remainder has no known explanation. The sample records 29,000 or so clones, 80% of which are singletons. The biggest ten clones account for 5.8% of the sample. Source material: Siglec-9- CD8+ T cells sorted from blood. The sample's cell subset or site label, decoded: CD8 T cells lacking Siglec-9. The receptor was derived from a human donor in good health.

The CDR3 region: CASSSPGLASPGELFF. The DNA sequence is given as TGTGCCAGCAGCTCCCCCGGACTAGCGTCTCCCGGGGAGCTGTTTTTT. The rearrangement combines TRBV7-2 with TRBJ2-2; 9 junctional bases match TRBD2. The CDR3 sequence holds 16 residues, the cysteine and phenylalanine included. Just CDR3 DNA is preserved here, 48 bases in frame from base 1. From a lookup of the germline V gene, CDR1 and CDR2 are SGHTA and FQGNSA. Here V drops 4 bases and J drops 6 bases, and the junction holds 9 bases not matched to any gene.